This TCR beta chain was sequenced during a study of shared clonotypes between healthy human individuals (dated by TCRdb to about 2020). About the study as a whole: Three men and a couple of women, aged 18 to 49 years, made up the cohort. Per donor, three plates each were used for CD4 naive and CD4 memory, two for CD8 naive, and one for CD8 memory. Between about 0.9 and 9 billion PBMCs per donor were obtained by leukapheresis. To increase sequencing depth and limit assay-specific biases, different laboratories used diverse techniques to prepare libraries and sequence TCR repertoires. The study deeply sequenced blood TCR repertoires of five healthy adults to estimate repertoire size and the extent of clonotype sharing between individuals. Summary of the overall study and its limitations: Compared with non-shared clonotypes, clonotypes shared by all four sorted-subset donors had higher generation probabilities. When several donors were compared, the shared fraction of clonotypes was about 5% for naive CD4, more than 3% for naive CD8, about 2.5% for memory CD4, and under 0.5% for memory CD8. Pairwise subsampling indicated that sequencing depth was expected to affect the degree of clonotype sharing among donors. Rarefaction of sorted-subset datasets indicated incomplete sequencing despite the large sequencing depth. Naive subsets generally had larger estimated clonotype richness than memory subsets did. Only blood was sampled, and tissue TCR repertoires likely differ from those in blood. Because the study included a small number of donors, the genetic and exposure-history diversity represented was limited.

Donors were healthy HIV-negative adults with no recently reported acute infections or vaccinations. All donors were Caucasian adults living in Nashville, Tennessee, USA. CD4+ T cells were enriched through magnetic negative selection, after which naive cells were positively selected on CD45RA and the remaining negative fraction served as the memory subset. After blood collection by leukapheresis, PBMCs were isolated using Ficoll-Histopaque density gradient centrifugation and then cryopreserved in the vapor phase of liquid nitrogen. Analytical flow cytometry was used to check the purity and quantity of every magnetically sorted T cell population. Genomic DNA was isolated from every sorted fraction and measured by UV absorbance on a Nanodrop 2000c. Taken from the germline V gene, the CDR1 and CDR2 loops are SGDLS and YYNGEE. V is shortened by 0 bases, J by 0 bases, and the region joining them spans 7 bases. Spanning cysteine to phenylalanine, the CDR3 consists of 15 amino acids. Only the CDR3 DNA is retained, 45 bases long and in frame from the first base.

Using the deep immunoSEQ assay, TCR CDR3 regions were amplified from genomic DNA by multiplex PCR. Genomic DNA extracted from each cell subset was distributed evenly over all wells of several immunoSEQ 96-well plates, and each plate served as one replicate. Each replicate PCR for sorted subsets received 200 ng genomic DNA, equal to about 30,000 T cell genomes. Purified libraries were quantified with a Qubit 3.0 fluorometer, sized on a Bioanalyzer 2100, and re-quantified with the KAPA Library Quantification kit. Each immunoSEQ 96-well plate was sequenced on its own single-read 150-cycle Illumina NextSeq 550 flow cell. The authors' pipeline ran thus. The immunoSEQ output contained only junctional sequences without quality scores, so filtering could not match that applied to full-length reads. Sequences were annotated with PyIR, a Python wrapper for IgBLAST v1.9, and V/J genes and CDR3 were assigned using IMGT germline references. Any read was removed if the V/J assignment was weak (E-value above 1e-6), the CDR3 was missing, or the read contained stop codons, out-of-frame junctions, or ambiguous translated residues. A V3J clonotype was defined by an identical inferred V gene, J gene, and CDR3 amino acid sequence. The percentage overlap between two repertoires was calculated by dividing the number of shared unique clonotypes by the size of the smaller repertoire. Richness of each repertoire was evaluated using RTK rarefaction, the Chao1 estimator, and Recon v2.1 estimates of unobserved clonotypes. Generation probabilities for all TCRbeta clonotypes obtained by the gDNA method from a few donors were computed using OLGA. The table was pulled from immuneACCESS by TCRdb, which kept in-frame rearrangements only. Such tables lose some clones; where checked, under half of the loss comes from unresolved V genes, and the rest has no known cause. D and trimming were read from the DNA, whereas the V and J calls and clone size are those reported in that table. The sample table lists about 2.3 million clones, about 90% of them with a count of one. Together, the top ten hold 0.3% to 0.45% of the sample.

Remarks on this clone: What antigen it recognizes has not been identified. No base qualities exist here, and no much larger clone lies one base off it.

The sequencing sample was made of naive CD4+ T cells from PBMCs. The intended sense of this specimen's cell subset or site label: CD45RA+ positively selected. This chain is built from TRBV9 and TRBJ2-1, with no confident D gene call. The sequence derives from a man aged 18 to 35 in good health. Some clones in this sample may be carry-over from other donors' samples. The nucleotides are TGTGCCAGCAGCGTAGAACCCAGCTCCTACAATGAGCAGTTCTTC. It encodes CASSVEPSSYNEQFF. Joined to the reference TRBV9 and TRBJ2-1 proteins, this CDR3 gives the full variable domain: DSGVTQTPKHLITATGQRVTLRCSPRSGDLSVYWYQQSLDQGLQFLIQYYNGEERAKGNILERFSAQQFPDLHSELNLSSLELGDSALYFCASSVEPSSYNEQFFGPGTRLTVL.